A single sample is the source of the 9 T cell receptor beta chains below, sequenced in a study of vaccination effects on CD4 cells after COVID-19. These receptors lack a known antigen. TCRdb's table, derived via immunoSEQ multiplex PCR, lists solely in-frame clones and lacks some. The profile shows approximately 70,000 clones, 73% of them singletons. Antigen-specific CD4+ T cells were first expanded with viral peptide pools by the ViraFEST assay and only then sequenced. The authors isolated CD4+ T cells after 9 to 10 days of culture. The person's infection with SARS-CoV-2, confirmed by PCR, took place between March and December 2020. Sequenced material: CD4+ T cells from PBMCs cultured with HIV peptides, taken before COVID-19 vaccination. As for subset: HIV-1 Nef peptide pool negative control/reference culture. The origin of the receptors is a human donor who had a prior SARS-CoV-2 infection.

The CDR3 region has the DNA TGCGCCAGCAGCTCGACGCAAGAGACCCAGTACTTC. Protein sequence: CASSSTQETQYF. The chain uses TRBV5-1 and TRBJ2-5; D call uncertain. Trimming shortened V by 3 bases and J by 2 bases, and 5 bases separated the two germline ends. This CDR3 region has 12 residues. Germline-derived CDR1 and CDR2 are SGHRS and YFSETQ.

A word on this clone: One end of the junction fails to match germline, which may point to a read error. V gene TRBV4-3 combines with J gene TRBJ1-1; D perhaps matches TRBD1 (5 bases). The CDR3 has 13 residues. The V gene's germline CDR1 is LGHNA and CDR2 YSLEER. CDR3 residues: CASSQDVGRLGIF. DNA for the CDR3: TGCGCCAGCAGCCAAGATGTGGGACGGCTGGGTATCTTT.

The chain links TRBV6-6 to TRBJ2-1; 8 nucleotides align to TRBD2. Trimming at V came to 7 bases and at J to 5 bases, leaving 4 bases not matched to a gene. CDR3 length: 13 residues. The germline V gene encodes CDR1 MNHNY and CDR2 SVGAGI (reference sequence). CDR3 sequence reads: CASISGGNNEQFF. CDR3 nucleotide sequence: TGTGCCAGCATCAGCGGGGGAAACAATGAGCAGTTCTTC.

This clone was counted many times. The chain employs TRBV19 and TRBJ2-1, with 16 bases fitting TRBD2. Germline values: CDR1 LNHDA, CDR2 SQIVND (reference sequence). CDR3 length: 15 amino acids. The trim removed 6 bases at V and 11 bases at J, leaving 7 bases unmatched. The CDR3, as DNA: TGTGCCAGTAGCACCGGGACTAGCGGGGGGGGGAAGCAGTTCTTC. The encoded protein is CASSTGTSGGGKQFF.

CDR3 protein: CASSPNRDNNRYEQYF. The CDR3 region has the DNA TGTGCCAGCAGCCCCAACCGGGACAACAACCGCTACGAGCAGTACTTC. V is TRBV9 and J is TRBJ2-7; the D gene is possibly TRBD1 (6 bases). Germline-derived CDR1 and CDR2 are SGDLS and YYNGEE. This CDR3 comprises 16 residues. V was shortened by 4 bases and J by 3 bases, with 20 bases between the two germline ends.

The CDR3 reads CASSPGTSGRSDDHNEQFF. In DNA, the CDR3 is TGCGCCAGCAGCCCCGGGACTAGCGGGAGGTCTGACGACCACAATGAGCAGTTCTTC. The genes are TRBV4-3 and TRBJ2-1; TRBD2 agrees at 15 bases. The CDR3 length is 19 residues. J was trimmed by 5 bases and V by 4 bases; bases with no gene match: 12. Germline V gives CDR1 LGHNA, CDR2 YSLEER.

V is TRBV5-4 and J is TRBJ2-2; D could derive from TRBD1 or TRBD2 (6 bases each). Trimming took off 4 bases at V and 5 bases at J, with 21 bases between the two ends. CDR1 and CDR2 (germline): SGHNT, YYREEE (reference sequence). The CDR3 loop spans 17 amino acids. This CDR3 reads CASSGTSPGGGTGELFF. The CDR3, as DNA: TGTGCCAGCAGCGGGACCTCTCCAGGAGGGGGTACCGGGGAGCTGTTTTTT.

The chain couples TRBV24-1 to TRBJ2-3; no clear D. Germline CDR1 KGHDR, CDR2 SFDVKD. V lost 7 bases to trimming and J lost 7 bases, with 23 bases between them. The length of the CDR3 is 16 residues. CDR3 DNA sequence: TGTGCCACCAGAGACTCAGTCCCCTCCGAAGCTCATACGCAGTATTTT. It is translated as CATRDSVPSEAHTQYF.

Comments on this clone: This same CDR3 is encoded by further DNA sequences in the sample. The chain uses TRBV5-1 and TRBJ2-5; D is possibly TRBD1 (5 bases). CDR1 SGHRS and CDR2 YFSETQ come from the germline V gene. The V and J ends lost 0 bases and 5 bases respectively, with 11 bases between them. This CDR3 is built from 14 residues. Here the CDR3 reads CASSLVGPGETQYF. CDR3 DNA sequence: TGCGCCAGCAGCTTGGTGGGGCCTGGGGAGACCCAGTACTTC.